This T cell receptor beta chain was obtained from a study of CXCR3 chemokines and chemotherapy response in bladder cancer. TCRdb re-called the PCR reads with MiXCR, one entry per CDR3 protein. Of some 2,000 distinct CDR3 sequences in the sample, about a sixth were seen once. The ends lost 3 bases at V and 3 bases at J; junction bases unmatched: 13. Germline CDR1 SGHNT, CDR2 YYREEE (reference sequence). This CDR3 has 19 residues. Many counts were recorded for this clonotype. This specimen was collected from a patient whose treatment included neoadjuvant chemotherapy. This clonotype was sampled from a human donor with bladder cancer that responded to neoadjuvant chemotherapy. This chain uses TRBV5-4 with TRBJ2-6; 9 bases are a match to TRBD2. Here the CDR3 reads CASSSLTGLAGNGANVLTF. CDR3 DNA: TGTGCCAGCAGCTCACTAACCGGCCTAGCGGGAAATGGGGCCAACGTCCTGACTTTC.